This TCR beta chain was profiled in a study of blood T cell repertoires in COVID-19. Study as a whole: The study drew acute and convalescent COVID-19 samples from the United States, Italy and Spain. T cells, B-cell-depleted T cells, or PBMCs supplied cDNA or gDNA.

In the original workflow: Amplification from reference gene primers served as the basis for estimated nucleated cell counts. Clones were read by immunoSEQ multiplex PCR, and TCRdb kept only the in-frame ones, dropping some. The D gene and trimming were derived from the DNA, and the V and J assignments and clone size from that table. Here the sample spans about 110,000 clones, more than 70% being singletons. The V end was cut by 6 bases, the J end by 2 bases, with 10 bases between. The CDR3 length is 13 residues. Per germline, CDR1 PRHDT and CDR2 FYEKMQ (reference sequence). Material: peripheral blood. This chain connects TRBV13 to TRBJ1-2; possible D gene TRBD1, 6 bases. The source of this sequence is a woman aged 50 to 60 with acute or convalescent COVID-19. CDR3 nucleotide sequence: TGTGCCAGCAGTCTCGACAGGAACTATGGCTACACCTTC. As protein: CASSLDRNYGYTF.